This record concerns one T cell receptor (beta chain) sequence. The CDR3 has 11 residues. Germline-derived CDR1 and CDR2 are ENHRY and SYGVKD. Deletions cut 6 bases from V and 5 bases from J, with 8 bases between. Only in-frame clones appear in the TCRdb table, and some are missing; sequencing was by immunoSEQ multiplex PCR. The table includes about 12,000 clones, around 80% detected once. These data come from a study of T cell repertoires in ileal Crohn's disease. Time point of the sample: neoterminal ileum biopsy at postoperative endoscopy, about 6 months after surgery. The chain links TRBV10-3 to TRBJ2-7, with D unclear. Sequenced: ileal tissue. This sequence was found in an adult with Crohn's disease. CDR3 bases: TGTGCCATCAGAGCATATGACGAGCAGTACTTC. This sequence encodes CAIRAYDEQYF.